This TCR beta chain was retrieved from a study of cytomegalovirus exposure and HLA in healthy donors. Study-level background: Genetic ancestry analysis placed around 76% of the 398 donors that were genotyped in the Caucasian-associated cluster.

The PCR used 60 Vbeta and 13 Jbeta primers. This table comes from immunoSEQ multiplex PCR, and its TCRdb copy is limited to in-frame clones, with some not included. The sample consists of 180,000 or so clones, approximately 59% of them appearing once. A word on this clone: What it recognizes is unknown.

Regarding the study as a whole: Serostatus for CMV was the only available immune exposure information.

The trim removed 3 bases at V and 4 bases at J, leaving 7 bases unmatched. This CDR3 is built from 15 residues. Germline CDR1 and CDR2: SGDLS and YYNGEE. The V gene is TRBV9, the J gene TRBJ2-3; 8 bases are a match to TRBD2. This receptor was taken from a man aged 35 to 55 in good health and CMV-seronegative. Sequencing input: PBMCs. CDR3 loop: CASSERGLGADTQYF. CDR3 DNA sequence: TGTGCCAGCAGCGAGAGGGGACTAGGCGCAGATACGCAGTATTTT.